Presented here are 28 T cell receptor beta chains from one specimen sequenced in a study of B cell selection in AIRE deficiency (dated by TCRdb to between 2017 and 2020). CD4+CD127+ cells were sorted as the conventional CD4 T cell population. Libraries came from the immunoSEQ multiplex PCR assay. As stored in TCRdb, this immuneACCESS dataset retains in-frame rearrangements with V and J assigned. A fraction of the clones does not appear; measured against another copy, unresolved V genes explain less than half of the discrepancy, and the remainder lacks a known reason. The sample contains around 23,000 clones, around 95% of them found a single time. The top ten clones comprise roughly 0.26% of the sample. Sequenced input: CD4+CD127+ conventional T cells sorted from PBMCs. Receptors were obtained from a human donor in good health.

The chain combines TRBV1 with TRBJ1-6; the table assigns TRBD1, which was not confirmed against the DNA. TRBV1 is marked as a pseudogene. The CDR3 length is 16 residues. The CDR3 is CTSSQVPHINNSPLHF. The CDR3 DNA is TGCACCAGCAGCCAAGTCCCCCACATTAATAATTCACCCCTCCACTTT.

CDR3 sequence: CASSPTRGRDYTGELFF. DNA of the CDR3: TGTGCCAGCAGCCCCACTCGCGGGAGGGATTACACCGGGGAGCTGTTTTTT. The V call is TRBV7-6, the J call TRBJ2-2, with TRBD2 matching over 9 bases. The V segment lost 5 bases and the J segment 3 bases; nucleotides outside the gene matches: 10. Germline assignment: CDR1 SGHVS and CDR2 FNYEAQ. The CDR3 runs to 17 residues. The variable domain in full, completed from reference TRBV7-6 and TRBJ2-2, reads GAGVSQSPRYKVTKRGQDVALRCDPISGHVSLYWYRQALGQGPEFLTYFNYEAQQDKSGLPNDRFSAERPEGSISTLTIQRTEQRDSAMYRCASSPTRGRDYTGELFFGEGSRLTVL.

This chain connects TRBV6-5 to TRBJ2-7; no reliable D call. This CDR3 has 11 residues. Trimming removed 1 base from V and 5 bases from J, with 3 bases in between. Germline V gene data show CDR1 as MNHEY and CDR2 as SVGAGI. CDR3 bases: TGTGCCAGCAGTTACTTCCACGAGCAGTACTTC. It codes for CASSYFHEQYF.

V is TRBV5-1 and J is TRBJ2-1; a weak D match, TRBD1 (6 bases). The V end was cut by 2 bases, the J end by 5 bases, with 14 bases between. Germline V gene sequence: CDR1 SGHRS, CDR2 YFSETQ. The CDR3 length is 15 residues. This CDR3 reads CASSLQGEVHNEQFF. The CDR3 DNA sequence: TGCGCCAGCAGCTTACAGGGAGAGGTCCACAATGAGCAGTTCTTC.

The V gene is TRBV7-9, the J gene TRBJ1-4; no firm D call. Germline CDR1 and CDR2: SEHNR and FQNEAQ (reference sequence). The CDR3 contains 15 residues. V was shortened by 0 bases and J by 8 bases, with 13 bases between the two germline ends. The CDR3 is CASSLAAGMGEKLFF. As DNA, the CDR3 is TGTGCCAGCAGCTTAGCCGCCGGGATGGGGGAAAAACTGTTTTTT.

The J gene is TRBJ2-1, the V gene TRBV7-8; tentative D call: TRBD2 (6 bases). The CDR3 totals 15 residues. V was cut by 5 bases and J by 6 bases, with 17 bases left in between. The germline gives CDR1 SGHVS, CDR2 FQNEAQ. The CDR3 DNA reads TGTGCCAGCAGCCCTCTCCGGGGGAGCCTCAATGAGCAGTTCTTC. Translation: CASSPLRGSLNEQFF.

The CDR3 loop reads CASSQNRDSSYEQYF. CDR3 in DNA: TGCGCCAGCAGCCAGAACCGGGACAGCTCCTACGAGCAGTACTTC. This chain links TRBV4-1 with TRBJ2-7, with 7 bases matching TRBD1. Germline lookup yields CDR1 MGHRA and CDR2 YSYEKL. The CDR3 contains 15 residues. Trimming took 3 bases from V and 0 from J; bases not matched to a gene: 5.

The chain carries TRBV5-1 and TRBJ2-3; D gene unclear. This CDR3 region has 12 residues. V was pared by 1 base and J by 3 bases, with 3 bases between. The V gene's germline CDR1 is SGHRS and CDR2 YFSETQ. CDR3 sequence reads: CASSLQTDTQYF. The CDR3 DNA follows: TGCGCCAGCAGCTTGCAAACAGATACGCAGTATTTT.

The chain carries TRBV6-5 and TRBJ1-2, with D uncertain. Germline values: CDR1 MNHEY, CDR2 SVGAGI. The CDR3 consists of 14 residues. Between the trimmed V and J ends, which lost 2 bases and 2 bases, there was a span of 9 bases. The CDR3 reads CASSYDMGNYGYTF. Written as DNA, the CDR3 is TGTGCCAGCAGTTACGACATGGGAAACTATGGCTACACCTTC.

V is TRBV6-1 and J is TRBJ2-7, with TRBD1 matching over 9 bases. The CDR3 spans 13 residues. After removal of 10 bases from V and 6 bases from J, the junction contained 10 bases not matched to a gene. Germline V gene data show CDR1 as MNHNS and CDR2 as SASEGT. The CDR3: CATDRQGVGEQYF. CDR3 DNA sequence: TGTGCCACCGACCGACAGGGGGTAGGCGAGCAGTACTTC.

The chain links TRBV11-2 to TRBJ1-6, with no clear D. The V end lost 0 bases, the J end lost 7 bases, and 7 bases lay between the germline ends. The germline V gene encodes CDR1 SGHAT and CDR2 FQNNGV. The CDR3 totals 14 residues. CDR3 region: CASSLEWTNSPLHF. The CDR3 coding sequence is TGTGCCAGCAGCTTAGAATGGACCAATTCACCCCTCCACTTT.

The chain employs TRBV7-6 and TRBJ1-4; D is possibly TRBD1 (6 bases). CDR3 length: 14 amino acids. The V gene's germline CDR1 is SGHVS and CDR2 FNYEAQ. V was clipped by 5 bases and J by 8 bases, with 15 bases between them. DNA for the CDR3: TGTGCCAGCAGCCGCAACAGGGTAGAGGAAAAACTGTTTTTT. This encodes CASSRNRVEEKLFF.

V gene TRBV6-6 combines with J gene TRBJ1-2; perhaps TRBD1 as D (5 bases). Deletions cut 5 bases from V and 3 bases from J, with 13 bases between. The CDR3 is 14 residues long. Per the germline V gene, CDR1 is MNHNY and CDR2 is SVGAGI (reference sequence). Here the CDR3 DNA reads TGTGCCAGCAGTACGAGGGGACGGTACTATGGCTACACCTTC. Amino acid sequence: CASSTRGRYYGYTF.

The chain has TRBV10-3 and TRBJ2-7, with TRBD2 identical over 10 bases. The V gene end was trimmed by 4 bases and the J gene end by 3 bases; junction bases not matched to a gene: 6. Germline-derived CDR1 and CDR2 are ENHRY and SYGVKD. CDR3 length: 15 amino acids. For the CDR3, the DNA is TGTGCCATCAGTGGTGCCGGGACTAGCGACTACGAGCAGTACTTC. This codes for CAISGAGTSDYEQYF.

The V gene is TRBV9, the J gene TRBJ2-7, with 12 nucleotides matching TRBD2. The junction had 4 bases not matched to a gene; V was cut back by 0 bases and J by 6 bases. The CDR3 has 15 amino acids. In germline, CDR1 is SGDLS, CDR2 YYNGEE. CDR3 bases: TGTGCCAGCAGCGTAGGGACTAGCGGGGTGAGCGAGCAGTACTTC. Encoded protein: CASSVGTSGVSEQYF. Complete variable domain (other parts from reference TRBV9 and TRBJ2-7): DSGVTQTPKHLITATGQRVTLRCSPRSGDLSVYWYQQSLDQGLQFLIQYYNGEERAKGNILERFSAQQFPDLHSELNLSSLELGDSALYFCASSVGTSGVSEQYFGPGTRLTVT.

Written as DNA, the CDR3 is TGTGCCAGCAGCCCGACAGGGGTACGGGAAAAACTGTTTTTT. This codes for CASSPTGVREKLFF. The chain joins TRBV14 to TRBJ1-4, with 8 positions matching TRBD1. From germline, CDR1 is SGHDN and CDR2 FVKESK. The CDR3 is 14 residues long. The V gene end was trimmed by 4 bases and the J gene end by 8 bases; junction bases not matched to a gene: 6. Variable domain in full (rest from reference TRBV14 and TRBJ1-4): EAGVTQFPSHSVIEKGQTVTLRCDPISGHDNLYWYRRVMGKEIKFLLHFVKESKQDESGMPNNRFLAERTGGTYSTLKVQPAELEDSGVYFCASSPTGVREKLFFGSGTQLSVL.

The chain uses TRBV18 and TRBJ1-3, with D unclear. Germline V CDR1 and CDR2: KGHSH, LQKENI. The CDR3 is 17 residues long. V shed 4 bases and J shed 0 bases, with 16 bases lying between them. The CDR3 bases are TGTGCCAGCTCACTAGACACATTTCGGAGCTCTGGAAACACCATATATTTT. It encodes CASSLDTFRSSGNTIYF. The full variable domain, with the rest looked up from reference TRBV18 and TRBJ1-3, is NAGVMQNPRHLVRRRGQEARLRCSPMKGHSHVYWYRQLPEEGLKFMVYLQKENIIDESGMPKERFSAEFPKEGPSILRIQQVVRGDSAAYFCASSLDTFRSSGNTIYFGEGSWLTVV.

The chain links TRBV6-1 to TRBJ2-1; 9 bases are a match to TRBD1. V shed 6 bases, J shed 3 bases, and the junction held 6 bases outside the gene matches. The CDR3 loop spans 15 amino acids. Germline assignment: CDR1 MNHNS and CDR2 SASEGT. CDR3 sequence reads: CASSLGTGLYNEQFF. CDR3 bases: TGTGCCAGCAGCCTAGGGACAGGGCTCTACAATGAGCAGTTCTTC.

V usage is TRBV30 and J usage is TRBJ2-1, with TRBD2 identical over 16 bases. The J segment lost 4 bases and the V segment lost 4 bases, leaving 4 bases of the junction unmatched. Germline assignment: CDR1 GTSNPN and CDR2 SVGIG (reference sequence). This CDR3 has 16 amino acids. CDR3 protein: CAWKGLAGGPYNEQFF. CDR3 in DNA: TGTGCCTGGAAGGGACTAGCGGGAGGGCCGTACAATGAGCAGTTCTTC. Drawing the rest from reference TRBV30 and TRBJ2-1, the complete variable domain is SQTIHQWPATLVQPVGSPLSLECTVEGTSNPNLYWYRQAAGRGLQLLFYSVGIGQISSEVPQNLSASRPQDRQFILSSKKLLLSDSGFYLCAWKGLAGGPYNEQFFGPGTRLTVL.

This chain connects TRBV7-9 to TRBJ1-1; 10 bases map to TRBD1. In germline, CDR1 is SEHNR, CDR2 FQNEAQ (reference sequence). The V segment lost 7 bases and the J segment 2 bases; nucleotides outside the gene matches: 4. The CDR3 has 14 residues. For the CDR3, the DNA is TGTGCCAGCACCCCGACAGGGGGCAACACTGAAGCTTTCTTT. Its protein is CASTPTGGNTEAFF.

This chain joins TRBV19 and TRBJ2-3; D is perhaps TRBD2 (5 bases). Trimming removed 4 bases from V and 3 bases from J, with 14 bases in between. The germline CDR1 and CDR2 sequences are LNHDA and SQIVND (reference sequence). This CDR3 contains 15 residues. The CDR3 region has the DNA TGTGCCAGTAGTACCGGGATTTTTTGGACAGATACGCAGTATTTT. Residues: CASSTGIFWTDTQYF.

The J gene is TRBJ1-1, the V gene TRBV19, with 8 nucleotides matching TRBD1. V trimming: 7 bases; J trimming: 0 bases; junction bases outside the gene matches: 4. CDR3 length equals 14 residues. Germline V gene sequence: CDR1 LNHDA, CDR2 SQIVND (reference sequence). CDR3 sequence reads: CASTLDRVNTEAFF. The CDR3 DNA reads TGTGCCAGTACCCTGGACAGGGTGAACACTGAAGCTTTCTTT. Using reference TRBV19 and TRBJ1-1 for the parts outside the CDR3, the full variable domain is DGGITQSPKYLFRKEGQNVTLSCEQNLNHDAMYWYRQDPGQGLRLIYYSQIVNDFQKGDIAEGYSVSREKKESFPLTVTSAQKNPTAFYLCASTLDRVNTEAFFGQGTRLTVV.

This chain connects TRBV7-2 to TRBJ2-3, with 10 bases that match TRBD2. This CDR3 comprises 15 residues. The ends lost 1 base at V and 5 bases at J; junction bases unmatched: 3. Germline V CDR1 and CDR2: SGHTA, FQGNSA. The CDR3 loop reads CASSLVWTSGDTQYF. CDR3 coding DNA: TGTGCCAGCAGCTTAGTTTGGACTAGCGGAGATACGCAGTATTTT.

The rearrangement links TRBV7-2 to TRBJ2-7; D is possibly TRBD1 (6 bases). This CDR3 has 13 residues. V lost 4 bases to trimming and J lost 2 bases, with 9 bases between them. Germline V gene data show CDR1 as SGHTA and CDR2 as FQGNSA. The CDR3 DNA is TGTGCCAGCAGCTCAGGGACACCCTACGAGCAGTACTTC. Protein: CASSSGTPYEQYF.

The chain is built from TRBV7-9 and TRBJ1-5, with D perhaps TRBD1 (5 bases). This CDR3 spans 16 amino acids. The V gene's germline CDR1 is SEHNR and CDR2 FQNEAQ (reference sequence). V was shortened by 5 bases and J by 0 bases, with 14 bases between the two germline ends. The CDR3 reads CASSIKGGGSNQPQHF. The CDR3 bases are TGTGCCAGCAGCATCAAGGGTGGGGGTAGCAATCAGCCCCAGCATTTT.

In this sample, this clone turned up once. The J gene is TRBJ2-3, the V gene TRBV6-5, with 9 nucleotides matching TRBD1. With 0 bases clipped from V and 4 bases from J, the junction kept 5 bases outside the gene matches. CDR3 size: 16 residues. CDR1 is MNHEY, CDR2 SVGAGI, per germline. The DNA of the CDR3 is TGTGCCAGCAGTTACTCAACAGGGGGCGCCGCAGATACGCAGTATTTT. Translation gives CASSYSTGGAADTQYF.

The gene calls are TRBV7-9 and TRBJ2-2; perhaps TRBD2 as D (5 bases). Germline loops: CDR1 SEHNR, CDR2 FQNEAQ (reference sequence). V shed 1 base and J shed 1 base, with 10 bases lying between them. The CDR3 contains 16 residues. The CDR3 region has the DNA TGTGCCAGCAGCTTAGGGGAAGGGAGGAACACCGGGGAGCTGTTTTTT. Protein sequence: CASSLGEGRNTGELFF.

The chain is built from TRBV7-2 and TRBJ2-3; possible D gene TRBD2, 5 bases. From germline, CDR1 is SGHTA and CDR2 FQGNSA. Trimming stripped 6 bases from V and 2 bases from J, with 9 bases between. There are 13 residues in the CDR3. CDR3 DNA sequence: TGTGCCAGCAGGCTAGCAACCACAGATACGCAGTATTTT. Amino acids: CASRLATTDTQYF.